This T cell receptor beta chain derives from a study of T cell responses to AZD1222 COVID-19 vaccine. Using immunoSEQ multiplex PCR, the repertoire was profiled, and TCRdb retains in-frame clones only, with some absent. There are 100,000 or so clones in the sample; nearly 90% occur only once, and 35% to 50% lies in the top ten. Germline values: CDR1 SGHRS, CDR2 YFSETQ. This CDR3 is built from 14 residues. J was trimmed by 7 bases and V by 5 bases; bases with no gene match: 7. The sample consisted of peripheral blood, taken 28 days after the second AZD1222 dose. This clonotype originated in an adult who received the AZD1222 COVID-19 vaccine. The V and J genes are TRBV5-1 and TRBJ2-1, with 9 bases identical to TRBD1. For the CDR3, the DNA is TGCGCCAGCAGACCCGACAGGGGGATAAATGAGCAGTTCTTC. Amino acids: CASRPDRGINEQFF. The full variable domain, with the rest looked up from reference TRBV5-1 and TRBJ2-1, is KAGVTQTPRYLIKTRGQQVTLSCSPISGHRSVSWYQQTPGQGLQFLFEYFSETQRNKGNFPGRFSGRQFSNSRSEMNVSTLELGDSALYLCASRPDRGINEQFFGPGTRLTVL.